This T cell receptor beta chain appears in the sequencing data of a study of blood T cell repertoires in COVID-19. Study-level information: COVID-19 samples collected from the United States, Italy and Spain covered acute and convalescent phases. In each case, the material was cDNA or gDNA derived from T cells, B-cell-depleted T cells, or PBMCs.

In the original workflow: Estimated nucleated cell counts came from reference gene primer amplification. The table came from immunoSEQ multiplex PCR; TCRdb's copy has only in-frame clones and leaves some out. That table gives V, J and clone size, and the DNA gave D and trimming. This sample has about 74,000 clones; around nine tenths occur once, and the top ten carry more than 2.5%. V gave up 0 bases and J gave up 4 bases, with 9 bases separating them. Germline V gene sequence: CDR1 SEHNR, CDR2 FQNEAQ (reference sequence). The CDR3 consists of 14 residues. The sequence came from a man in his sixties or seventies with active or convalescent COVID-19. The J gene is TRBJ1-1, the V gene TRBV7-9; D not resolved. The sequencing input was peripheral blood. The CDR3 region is CASSLAMRATEAFF. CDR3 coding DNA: TGTGCCAGCAGCTTAGCGATGAGGGCCACTGAAGCTTTCTTT.